These T cell receptor beta chains were read from a single sample in a study of PD-1 blockade in classical Hodgkin lymphoma. The protocol was immunoSEQ multiplex PCR, while the TCRdb copy is restricted to in-frame clones and leaves out a portion. The table includes about 41,000 clones, about two thirds detected once. The specimen was peripheral blood mononuclear cells (PBMCs), collected before the fourth cycle of nivolumab. The receptors come from a human donor with classical Hodgkin lymphoma. Each CDR3 is given with its conserved first and last residue. A D gene is named only where the DNA matches it firmly. For some rows the clone size is stated as once, few or many, or as a class when expanded; others skip it.

clone_size: .
d_call: .
j_call: TRBJ1-3
v_call: TRBV2
cdr3_aa: CARRQRSGNTIYF
cdr3_nt: TGTGCCAGAAGACAGCGCTCTGGAAACACCATATATTTT

clone_size: .
d_call: .
j_call: TRBJ1-2
v_call: TRBV6-5
cdr3_aa: CASSYSYSGDGYTF
cdr3_nt: TGTGCCAGCAGTTACTCCTATTCGGGGGATGGCTACACCTTC

clone_size: once
d_call: .
j_call: TRBJ1-1
v_call: TRBV7-9
cdr3_aa: CASSPRTWNTEAFF
cdr3_nt: TGTGCCAGCAGCCCACGGACCTGGAACACTGAAGCTTTCTTT

clone_size: .
d_call: TRBD2
j_call: TRBJ2-1
v_call: TRBV28
cdr3_aa: CASSSGTSTREQFF
cdr3_nt: TGTGCCAGCAGTTCCGGGACTAGCACCCGGGAGCAGTTCTTC

clone_size: .
d_call: TRBD1
j_call: TRBJ1-5
v_call: TRBV5-5
cdr3_aa: CASSLGTGIQPQHF
cdr3_nt: TGTGCCAGCAGCCTCGGGACAGGGATTCAGCCCCAGCATTTT

clone_size: .
d_call: .
j_call: TRBJ2-1
v_call: TRBV28
cdr3_aa: CASSPKRDSYGEQFF
cdr3_nt: TGTGCCAGCAGTCCTAAACGGGACTCCTACGGGGAGCAGTTCTTC

clone_size: .
d_call: .
j_call: TRBJ2-1
v_call: TRBV27
cdr3_aa: CASSVGVSFNEQFF
cdr3_nt: TGTGCCAGCAGTGTAGGGGTGTCTTTCAATGAGCAGTTCTTC

clone_size: medium-sized
d_call: .
j_call: TRBJ1-5
v_call: TRBV30
cdr3_aa: CAWSVGQGFQPQHF
cdr3_nt: TGTGCCTGGAGTGTAGGGCAGGGTTTTCAGCCCCAGCATTTT

clone_size: few
d_call: .
j_call: TRBJ2-7
v_call: TRBV27
cdr3_aa: CASSPGPYEQYF
cdr3_nt: TGTGCCAGCAGCCCGGGGCCCTACGAGCAGTACTTC

clone_size: few
d_call: .
j_call: TRBJ1-5
v_call: TRBV6-6
cdr3_aa: CASSLPNQPQHF
cdr3_nt: TGTGCCAGCAGTCTCCCCAATCAGCCCCAGCATTTT

clone_size: .
d_call: .
j_call: TRBJ2-5
v_call: TRBV7-3
cdr3_aa: CASSGAPGDDQYF
cdr3_nt: TGTGCCAGCAGCGGGGCCCCCGGAGATGACCAGTACTTC

clone_size: once
d_call: TRBD2
j_call: TRBJ2-5
v_call: TRBV6-6
cdr3_aa: CASSLTSLQETQYF
cdr3_nt: TGTGCCAGCAGCTTGACTAGCCTCCAAGAGACCCAGTACTTC

clone_size: .
d_call: TRBD2
j_call: TRBJ2-3
v_call: TRBV28
cdr3_aa: CASSSSVSLAGTDTQYF
cdr3_nt: TGTGCCAGCAGTTCCTCCGTCTCCCTAGCGGGCACAGATACGCAGTATTTT

clone_size: .
d_call: TRBD2
j_call: TRBJ2-1
v_call: TRBV7-2
cdr3_aa: CASSLVLAANSRFF
cdr3_nt: TGTGCCAGCAGCTTAGTACTAGCGGCTAATTCGAGGTTCTTC

clone_size: few
d_call: .
j_call: TRBJ2-7
v_call: TRBV2
cdr3_aa: CASSERGTSYEQYF
cdr3_nt: TGTGCCAGCAGTGAACGGGGCACCTCCTACGAGCAGTACTTC

clone_size: .
d_call: TRBD1
j_call: TRBJ2-7
v_call: TRBV6-6
cdr3_aa: CASSRTGEEQYF
cdr3_nt: TGTGCCAGCAGTAGAACAGGGGAAGAGCAGTACTTC